This T cell receptor (beta chain) emerged from a study of blood T cell repertoires in COVID-19. Study overall: There were acute and convalescent COVID-19 samples, and they came from the United States, Italy and Spain.

Authors' data handling: Nucleated cell number was recorded as an estimate derived from reference gene primer amplification. Here immunoSEQ multiplex PCR was the method, and the copy in TCRdb shows in-frame clones only, minus some. V, J and clone size derive from that table, while D and trimming were established from the DNA sequence. This sample has under 250,000 clones; around 82% occur once, and the top ten carry 3% to 4%. J was trimmed by 5 bases and V by 7 bases; bases with no gene match: 3. The CDR3 contains 14 residues. Germline V gives CDR1 SGHTA, CDR2 FQGNSA. Sequenced: peripheral blood. This rearrangement joins TRBV7-2 to TRBJ2-1, with TRBD2 matching 12 bases. The sequence was obtained from a woman older than 75 with acute or convalescent COVID-19. CDR3 DNA: TGTGCCAGCACCCTAGCGGGGGGGCACAATGAGCAGTTCTTC. Translating gives CASTLAGGHNEQFF.